The 3 T cell receptor beta chains in this list originate from one sample, sequenced in a study of cytotoxic CD8 clonotypes in ibrutinib-treated CLL (dated by TCRdb to about 2021). Libraries were constructed by the immunoSEQ multiplex PCR assay. TCRdb carries this immuneACCESS record with in-frame sequences only. Its versions omit some clonotypes, under half of them owing to an unresolved V gene in the studies checked, with the rest unexplained. The sample table shows 50,000 to 65,000 clones, and approximately 71% are seen once. The ten biggest clones cover around 42% of the sample. The intended sense of this specimen's time point label: 12 months on ibrutinib. The specimen was PBMCs, collected after 12 months of ibrutinib treatment. The receptor source for this set is a human donor with chronic lymphocytic leukemia.

The chain uses TRBV2 and TRBJ1-2; no clear D. V shed 0 bases and J shed 4 bases, with 18 bases lying between them. From germline, CDR1 is SNHLY and CDR2 FYNNEI. CDR3 size: 17 residues. CDR3 sequence reads: CASSEARGLPGSYGYTF. CDR3 nucleotides: TGTGCCAGCAGTGAAGCACGGGGTCTACCCGGGAGCTATGGCTACACCTTC.

The chain recombines TRBV30 with TRBJ2-7, with TRBD2 identical over 11 bases. The length of the CDR3 is 13 residues. Germline V lookup: CDR1 GTSNPN, CDR2 SVGIG (reference sequence). V was pared by 4 bases and J by 7 bases, with 6 bases of the junction left unmatched. DNA of the CDR3: TGTGCCTGGATGGTAGCGGGAGGGCGGGAGCAGTACTTC. Its translation: CAWMVAGGREQYF.

The chain uses TRBV5-5 and TRBJ2-3; weak D call: TRBD2 (5 bases). The CDR3 loop spans 14 amino acids. Germline CDR1 and CDR2: SGHKS and YYEKEE (reference sequence). Deletions cut 2 bases from V and 2 bases from J, with 9 bases between. CDR3 loop: CASSFEGPTDTQYF. CDR3 DNA sequence: TGTGCCAGCAGCTTTGAGGGCCCCACAGATACGCAGTATTTT.